A selection of T cell receptor beta chains follows, all from one sample in a study of Ad26.COV2.S vaccination and SARS-CoV-2 variants. Sequencing used immunoSEQ multiplex PCR; TCRdb keeps in-frame clones, though not all of them. This table has about 400,000 clones, 80% to 95% appearing once. Source: peripheral blood, taken in a trial of Ad26.COV2.S vaccine versus placebo. These receptors all stem from a person aged 18-60 years who received the Ad26.COV2.S COVID-19 vaccine or a placebo. Each CDR3 is given with its conserved first and last residue. The order of the fields is CDR3 length, V gene, D gene, J gene, clone size, CDR3 DNA, CDR3 protein. The D gene is left open where the match is weak. Size is omitted from some rows. Given values are once, few, many or a class for expanded clones.

length: 12; V: TRBV12-3/TRBV12-4; D: NA; J: TRBJ2-7; size: NA; DNA: TGTGCCAGTATGGGGGCCCCGTGGGAGCAGTACTTC; CDR3: CASMGAPWEQYF
length: 14; V: TRBV27; D: TRBD1; J: TRBJ2-7; size: NA; DNA: TGTGCCAGCACCCTTCGACAGGGGGCCTACGAGCAGTACTTC; CDR3: CASTLRQGAYEQYF
length: 18; V: TRBV7-9; D: TRBD2; J: TRBJ2-5; size: NA; DNA: TGTGCCAGCAGCCAAGGACTAGCGGGGGGGAAACGACAAGAGACCCAGTACTTC; CDR3: CASSQGLAGGKRQETQYF
length: 14; V: TRBV7-8; D: TRBD1; J: TRBJ1-1; size: NA; DNA: TGTGCCAGCAGCAAAACAGGGGCGAACACTGAAGCTTTCTTT; CDR3: CASSKTGANTEAFF
length: 14; V: TRBV19; D: NA; J: TRBJ2-3; size: NA; DNA: TGTGCCAGTAGTATAGGGAGGATGGCAGATACGCAGTATTTT; CDR3: CASSIGRMADTQYF
length: 14; V: TRBV6-5; D: NA; J: TRBJ2-1; size: NA; DNA: TGTGCCAGCAGTTACCGCGACAACTTGGGTGAGCAGTTCTTC; CDR3: CASSYRDNLGEQFF
length: 15; V: TRBV19; D: NA; J: TRBJ2-1; size: NA; DNA: TGTGCCAGTAGTGGGGAGGGGGGACCCTACAATGAGCAGTTCTTC; CDR3: CASSGEGGPYNEQFF
length: 14; V: TRBV6-2/TRBV6-3; D: TRBD1; J: TRBJ2-7; size: NA; DNA: TGTGCCAGCAGCTTCGGGACAGGGAACTACGAGCAGTACTTC; CDR3: CASSFGTGNYEQYF
length: 16; V: TRBV4-3; D: NA; J: TRBJ2-5; size: NA; DNA: TGCGCCAGCAGCCCAGTCGGACTCGGAGGTGGAGAGACCCAGTACTTC; CDR3: CASSPVGLGGGETQYF
length: 17; V: TRBV28; D: NA; J: TRBJ2-5; size: NA; DNA: TGTGCCAGCAGTCGGCAGAGCTCAACCGCGTACCAAGAGACCCAGTACTTC; CDR3: CASSRQSSTAYQETQYF
length: 13; V: TRBV6-5; D: NA; J: TRBJ2-7; size: NA; DNA: TGTGCCAGCAGTTACCCCAGCTCCTACGAGCAGTACTTC; CDR3: CASSYPSSYEQYF
length: 14; V: TRBV7-6; D: TRBD1; J: TRBJ1-6; size: once; DNA: TGTGCCAGCAGCTTAACAGGGGGCGGTTCACCCCTCCACTTT; CDR3: CASSLTGGGSPLHF
length: 14; V: TRBV25-1; D: TRBD1; J: TRBJ2-7; size: few; DNA: TGTGCCAGCACCCGACAGGGGAACAGTTACGAGCAGTACTTC; CDR3: CASTRQGNSYEQYF
length: 16; V: TRBV6-2/TRBV6-3; D: TRBD2; J: TRBJ2-3; size: NA; DNA: TGTGCCAGCAGTTACGGACTAGCGGCGAGGGCAGATACGCAGTATTTT; CDR3: CASSYGLAARADTQYF
length: 16; V: TRBV19; D: TRBD1; J: TRBJ1-2; size: NA; DNA: TGTGCCAGTAGTATCGATTGGACAGGGAATGTGAATGGCTACACCTTC; CDR3: CASSIDWTGNVNGYTF